This paragraph reports one T cell receptor (beta chain). Its antigen is undetermined. The record originates from a study of cytomegalovirus exposure and HLA in healthy donors. General study results and limits: A later analysis linked a missense DCLRE1C variant to TCR beta V- and J-gene trimming. The productive fraction for most TCR beta V segments was about 87% or about 30% in an earlier analysis. Some public TCRs appeared in many individuals, while most sequences were rare.

Germline V lookup: CDR1 KGHSH, CDR2 LQKENI. The V end lost 1 base, the J end lost 3 bases, and 6 bases lay between the germline ends. The CDR3 totals 14 residues. PCR amplification relied on 60 Vbeta primers (plus 13 Jbeta primers). Generated by immunoSEQ multiplex PCR, the TCRdb table keeps only in-frame clones and is missing some. The table includes 100,000 or so clones, about four fifths detected once. The chain recombines TRBV18 with TRBJ2-2; no firm D call. Sequenced material: PBMCs. The clonotype comes from a man aged 25 to 40 in good health and CMV-seronegative. CDR3 nucleotide sequence: TGTGCCAGCTCACCACAAAAGCACACCGGGGAGCTGTTTTTT. Translated, it gives CASSPQKHTGELFF.